This T cell receptor (beta chain) was observed in a study of tumor-infiltrating lymphocytes in oesophageal squamous cell carcinoma. MiXCR, run by TCRdb on the PCR reads, gives a single entry per CDR3 protein. Of 15,000 to 20,000 distinct CDR3 sequences in the sample, around 40% were seen once. This clonotype was observed at least ten times. Unmatched junction bases numbered 11, after V lost 4 bases and J lost 13 bases. Germline loops: CDR1 SGHDT, CDR2 YYEEEE. The CDR3 runs 13 residues. V and J are TRBV5-6 and TRBJ2-1; 7 bases agree with TRBD1. The sequenced sample was blood. The receptor's source is a female donor with esophageal squamous cell carcinoma. The CDR3 DNA reads as TGTGCCAGCAGCCGGAGGACAGGCCTTAGCCAGTTCTTC. As protein: CASSRRTGLSQFF.